Listed below are T cell receptor beta chains from one sample, sequenced in a study of T-cell reconstitution after alpha-beta-depleted transplantation in children. TCRdb passed the PCR reads through MiXCR, listing each CDR3 protein once. The table shows over 150,000 distinct CDR3 sequences, with roughly 6.6% occurring only once. The sequencing here drew on PBMCs, taken before TCRalphabeta/CD19-depleted stem cell transplant. The source is a boy aged 2 to 10 with acute lymphoblastic leukemia, due to receive a stem cell transplant. Each CDR3 is given with its conserved first and last residue. Fields, in order: D gene, J gene, clone size, V gene, CDR3 protein, CDR3 DNA. D genes are given only for firm matches. Not all rows give a size; the values are once, few, many and, for expanded clones, a class.

TRBD2 | TRBJ2-2 | many | TRBV5-1 | CASSLVLAGDLNTGELFF | TGCGCCAGCAGCTTGGTTTTAGCGGGGGACCTTAACACCGGGGAGCTGTTTTTT
TRBD2 | TRBJ2-7 | many | TRBV28 | CASSLRASGRSSYEQYF | TGTGCCAGCAGTTTAAGGGCTAGCGGGAGGAGCTCCTACGAGCAGTACTTC
NA | TRBJ2-1 | many | TRBV9 | CASSVAQDPYNEQFF | TGTGCCAGCAGCGTAGCGCAGGACCCCTACAATGAGCAGTTCTTC
NA | TRBJ2-2 | many | TRBV5-1 | CASSLAEGLTGELFF | TGCGCCAGCAGCTTGGCGGAGGGCCTGACCGGGGAGCTGTTTTTT
TRBD2 | TRBJ2-3 | NA | TRBV5-1 | CASSLTGGPTDTQYF | TGCGCCAGCAGCTTGACGGGAGGGCCAACAGATACGCAGTATTTT
NA | TRBJ1-1 | few | TRBV6-5 | CASHSGRNTEAFF | TGTGCCAGCCACTCCGGACGAAACACTGAAGCTTTCTTT
NA | TRBJ2-5 | NA | TRBV7-2 | CASASAGRAETQYF | TGTGCCAGCGCTTCCGCGGGCAGGGCGGAGACCCAGTACTTC
NA | TRBJ2-7 | NA | TRBV19 | CASSIDMSYEQYF | TGTGCCAGTAGTATAGATATGAGCTACGAGCAGTACTTC
NA | TRBJ1-1 | NA | TRBV19 | CASSIGDGLNTEAFF | TGTGCCAGTAGTATTGGCGATGGGTTGAACACTGAAGCTTTCTTT
TRBD1 | TRBJ2-7 | many | TRBV6-1 | CASRRGQGGLIEQYF | TGTGCCAGCAGACGGGGACAGGGAGGTCTAATCGAGCAGTACTTC
TRBD1 | TRBJ2-7 | NA | TRBV12-3/TRBV12-4 | CASSFRTGLRSEQYF | TGTGCCAGCAGTTTCCGGACAGGGCTTAGGAGCGAGCAGTACTTC
NA | TRBJ2-1 | NA | TRBV7-2 | CASTPQLARNEQFF | TGTGCCAGCACCCCCCAGCTAGCGAGGAATGAGCAGTTCTTC
TRBD1 | TRBJ1-5 | many | TRBV29-1 | CSFIWDRGDQPQHF | TGCAGTTTCATTTGGGACAGGGGCGATCAGCCCCAGCATTTT
NA | TRBJ1-2 | NA | TRBV14 | CASSQDRTSQLDYGYTF | TGTGCCAGCAGCCAAGATCGTACATCACAGTTGGACTATGGCTACACCTTC
NA | TRBJ2-1 | many | TRBV27 | CASIPIQGDEQFF | TGTGCCAGCATCCCAATCCAGGGTGATGAGCAGTTCTTC
NA | TRBJ2-7 | NA | TRBV9 | CASSPRMGEQYF | TGTGCCAGCAGCCCCCGGATGGGCGAGCAGTACTTC
TRBD2 | TRBJ2-1 | NA | TRBV28 | CASSPSGGKDEQFF | TGTGCCAGCAGTCCTAGCGGCGGGAAGGATGAGCAGTTCTTC
NA | TRBJ1-2 | few | TRBV6-2/TRBV6-3 | CASSPGYREVYGYTF | TGTGCCAGCAGCCCCGGATACAGGGAAGTCTATGGCTACACCTTC
NA | TRBJ1-5 | many | TRBV7-8 | CASSLGTGANQPQHF | TGTGCCAGCAGCTTAGGAACAGGTGCTAATCAGCCCCAGCATTTT
TRBD2 | TRBJ2-5 | few | TRBV9 | CASSVLADQETQYF | TGTGCCAGCAGCGTTCTAGCGGACCAAGAGACCCAGTACTTC
NA | TRBJ1-4 | NA | TRBV13 | CASTSGRRDEKQFF | TGTGCCAGCACCTCAGGACGGCGTGATGAAAAACAGTTTTTT
NA | TRBJ1-5 | NA | TRBV19 | CASSLRDSNQPQHF | TGTGCCAGTAGTTTGAGGGACTCCAATCAGCCCCAGCATTTT
NA | TRBJ1-1 | many | TRBV5-1 | CASSRKGGTEAFF | TGCGCCAGCAGCCGAAAGGGGGGCACTGAAGCTTTCTTT
TRBD1 | TRBJ2-7 | many | TRBV5-1 | CASSLGDRPSSYEQYF | TGCGCCAGCAGCTTGGGGGACAGGCCCAGCTCCTACGAGCAGTACTTC
NA | TRBJ1-2 | many | TRBV4-3 | CASGTVAGRTNYGYTF | TGCGCCAGCGGGACGGTGGCAGGCCGAACTAACTATGGCTACACCTTC
NA | TRBJ1-4 | many | TRBV20-1 | CSARDLRQATNEKLFF | TGCAGTGCTAGAGATCTGAGACAAGCAACTAATGAAAAACTGTTTTTT
NA | TRBJ2-2 | many | TRBV9 | CASSVSNGELFF | TGTGCCAGCAGCGTATCTAACGGGGAGCTGTTTTTT
TRBD1 | TRBJ1-2 | few | TRBV29-1 | CSVVRGIDYGYTF | TGCAGCGTTGTCAGGGGGATAGACTATGGCTACACCTTC
TRBD2 | TRBJ2-3 | many | TRBV20-1 | CSAIEGTIGDTQYF | TGCAGTGCCATCGAGGGGACTATCGGGGATACGCAGTATTTT
TRBD2 | TRBJ2-5 | NA | TRBV11-2 | CASSLGLAGDRLEETQYF | TGTGCCAGCAGCTTAGGACTAGCGGGGGACAGATTAGAAGAGACCCAGTACTTC
NA | TRBJ2-2 | many | TRBV7-2 | CASSPELVATGELFF | TGTGCCAGCAGCCCCGAACTAGTTGCCACCGGGGAGCTGTTTTTT
NA | TRBJ2-7 | few | TRBV20-1 | CSARMIRGRSYEQYF | TGCAGTGCTAGAATGATCCGGGGTAGATCCTACGAGCAGTACTTC
NA | TRBJ2-7 | many | TRBV18 | CASSLRGQEQYF | TGTGCCAGCTCCTTACGGGGGCAAGAGCAGTACTTC
TRBD2 | TRBJ2-1 | many | TRBV14 | CASRPGLAGVGEQFF | TGTGCCAGCCGCCCGGGACTAGCGGGAGTAGGGGAGCAGTTCTTC
TRBD1 | TRBJ1-2 | few | TRBV5-1 | CASSRDRSDYGYTF | TGCGCCAGCAGCCGGGACAGATCCGACTATGGCTACACCTTC
NA | TRBJ1-1 | NA | TRBV24-1 | CATSDRTGASEAFF | TGTGCCACCAGTGACAGGACCGGGGCCTCAGAAGCTTTCTTT
TRBD1 | TRBJ2-4 | many | TRBV24-1 | CATSEGQGPQEGQYF | TGTGCCACCAGTGAAGGACAGGGACCTCAGGAGGGTCAGTACTTC
TRBD1 | TRBJ2-7 | few | TRBV6-2/TRBV6-3 | CASAEPGQSYEQYF | TGTGCCAGCGCCGAACCGGGACAGAGCTACGAGCAGTACTTC
TRBD1 | TRBJ2-7 | NA | TRBV4-3 | CASSQVDRGRDEQYF | TGCGCCAGCAGCCAAGTAGACAGGGGCAGGGACGAGCAGTACTTC
NA | TRBJ2-7 | NA | TRBV12-3/TRBV12-4 | CASSLNDEQYF | TGTGCCAGCAGCCTTAACGACGAGCAGTACTTC
TRBD2 | TRBJ2-2 | NA | TRBV7-2 | CASSLLAGGSGVLFF | TGTGCCAGCAGCCTACTAGCGGGGGGTTCTGGTGTGCTGTTTTTT
NA | TRBJ2-3 | few | TRBV7-2 | CASSIVQVTDTQYF | TGTGCCAGCAGCATCGTACAGGTTACAGATACGCAGTATTTT
NA | TRBJ2-3 | few | TRBV7-2 | CASSLGQPGTDTQYF | TGTGCCAGCAGCCTGGGACAACCCGGCACAGATACGCAGTATTTT
TRBD2 | TRBJ2-7 | few | TRBV7-8 | CASSPLGAGGYEQYF | TGTGCCAGCAGCCCCCTAGGAGCGGGAGGATACGAGCAGTACTTC
TRBD2 | TRBJ2-3 | NA | TRBV3-1 | CASSHRAAGGPDTQYF | TGTGCCAGCAGCCACCGGGCAGCGGGAGGGCCAGATACGCAGTATTTT
NA | TRBJ2-7 | many | TRBV3-1 | CASSLELEGYEQYF | TGTGCCAGCAGCCTCGAATTAGAGGGCTACGAGCAGTACTTC
TRBD2 | TRBJ2-1 | many | TRBV7-2 | CASSLAVLAGANNEQFF | TGTGCCAGCAGCTTAGCGGTCCTAGCGGGGGCCAACAATGAGCAGTTCTTC
TRBD1 | TRBJ2-1 | many | TRBV19 | CASSVTGGVEQFF | TGTGCCAGTAGTGTAACAGGGGGCGTTGAGCAGTTCTTC
NA | TRBJ2-1 | many | TRBV20-1 | CSAGPPGPFNEQFF | TGCAGTGCCGGCCCTCCGGGACCTTTCAATGAGCAGTTCTTC
NA | TRBJ2-2 | many | TRBV11-2 | CASRRGGTGELFF | TGTGCCAGCAGACGAGGTGGGACCGGGGAGCTGTTTTTT
NA | TRBJ2-3 | many | TRBV6-5 | CASSYAGASTDTQYF | TGTGCCAGCAGTTACGCGGGGGCCTCCACAGATACGCAGTATTTT
NA | TRBJ2-7 | many | TRBV29-1 | CSVRSWGYEQYF | TGCAGCGTTAGAAGCTGGGGCTACGAGCAGTACTTC
NA | TRBJ2-1 | many | TRBV21-1 | CASQNRAGGRHNEQFF | TGTGCCAGCCAGAACCGGGCGGGAGGACGTCACAATGAGCAGTTCTTC
NA | TRBJ1-2 | few | TRBV27 | CASSFTANYGYTF | TGTGCCAGCAGTTTCACGGCTAACTATGGCTACACCTTC
NA | TRBJ1-1 | NA | TRBV20-1 | CSARDFWQGTEAFF | TGCAGTGCTAGAGATTTTTGGCAGGGGACTGAAGCTTTCTTT
NA | TRBJ2-5 | many | TRBV7-9 | CASSSPAVGEAGETQYF | TGTGCCAGCAGCTCACCGGCGGTGGGAGAGGCTGGAGAGACCCAGTACTTC
NA | TRBJ2-2 | many | TRBV7-2 | CASSPFEDGELFF | TGTGCCAGCAGCCCCTTCGAAGACGGGGAGCTGTTTTTT